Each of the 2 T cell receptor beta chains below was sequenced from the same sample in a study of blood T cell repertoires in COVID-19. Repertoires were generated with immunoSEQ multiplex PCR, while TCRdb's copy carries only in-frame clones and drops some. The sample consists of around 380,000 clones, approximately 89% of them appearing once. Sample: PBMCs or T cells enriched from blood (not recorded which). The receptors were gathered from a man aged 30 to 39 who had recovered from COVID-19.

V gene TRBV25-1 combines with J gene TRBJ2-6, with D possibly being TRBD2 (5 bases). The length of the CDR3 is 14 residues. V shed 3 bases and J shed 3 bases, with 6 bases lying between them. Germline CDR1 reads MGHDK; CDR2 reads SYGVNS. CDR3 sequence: CASSDGGGANVLTF. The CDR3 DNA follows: TGTGCCAGCAGTGATGGAGGTGGGGCCAACGTCCTGACTTTC. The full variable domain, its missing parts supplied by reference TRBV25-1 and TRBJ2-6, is EADIYQTPRYLVIGTGKKITLECSQTMGHDKMYWYQQDPGMELHLIHYSYGVNSTEKGDLSSESTVSRIRTEHFPLTLESARPSHTSQYLCASSDGGGANVLTFGAGSRLTVL.

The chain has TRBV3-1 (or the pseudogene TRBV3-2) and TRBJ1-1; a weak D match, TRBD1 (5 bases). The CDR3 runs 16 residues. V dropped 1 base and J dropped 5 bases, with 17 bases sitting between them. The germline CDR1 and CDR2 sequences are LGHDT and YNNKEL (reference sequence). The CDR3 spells CASSQGFGTGRTEAFF. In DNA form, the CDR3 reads TGTGCCAGCAGCCAAGGTTTCGGGACTGGACGGACTGAAGCTTTCTTT.